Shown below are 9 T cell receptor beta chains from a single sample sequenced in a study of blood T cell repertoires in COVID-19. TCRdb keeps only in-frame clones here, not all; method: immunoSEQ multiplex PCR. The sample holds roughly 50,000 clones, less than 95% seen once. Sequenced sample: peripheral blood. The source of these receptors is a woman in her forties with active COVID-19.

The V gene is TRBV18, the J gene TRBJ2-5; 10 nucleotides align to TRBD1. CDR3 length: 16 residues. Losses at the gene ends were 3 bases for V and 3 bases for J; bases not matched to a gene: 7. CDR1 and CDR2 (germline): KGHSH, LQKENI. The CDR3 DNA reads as TGTGCCAGCTCACCTTACCGAGGGACAGGGGAAGAGACCCAGTACTTC. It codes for CASSPYRGTGEETQYF.

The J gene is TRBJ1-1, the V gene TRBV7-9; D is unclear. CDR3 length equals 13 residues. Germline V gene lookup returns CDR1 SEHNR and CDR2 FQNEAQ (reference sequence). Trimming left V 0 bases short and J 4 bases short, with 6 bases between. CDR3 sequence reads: CASSLARGTEAFF. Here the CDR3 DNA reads TGTGCCAGCAGCTTAGCGAGAGGCACTGAAGCTTTCTTT.

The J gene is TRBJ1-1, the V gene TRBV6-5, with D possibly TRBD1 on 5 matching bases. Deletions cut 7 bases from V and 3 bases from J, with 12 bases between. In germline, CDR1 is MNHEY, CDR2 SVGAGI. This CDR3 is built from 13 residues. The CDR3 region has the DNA TGTGCCAGCATGTCCAGGGTGGACACTGAAGCTTTCTTT. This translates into CASMSRVDTEAFF.

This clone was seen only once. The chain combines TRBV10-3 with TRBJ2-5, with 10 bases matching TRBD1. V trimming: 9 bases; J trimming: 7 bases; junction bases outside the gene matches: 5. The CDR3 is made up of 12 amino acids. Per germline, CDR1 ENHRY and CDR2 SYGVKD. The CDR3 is CAIRDRGGTQYF. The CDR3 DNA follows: TGTGCCATAAGGGACAGGGGAGGGACCCAGTACTTC.

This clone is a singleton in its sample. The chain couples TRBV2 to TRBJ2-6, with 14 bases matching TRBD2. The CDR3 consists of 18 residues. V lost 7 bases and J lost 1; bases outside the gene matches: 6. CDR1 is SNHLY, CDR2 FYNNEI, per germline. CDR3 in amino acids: CASTPTSGGASGANVLTF. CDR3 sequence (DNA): TGTGCCAGCACTCCGACTAGCGGGGGGGCATCTGGGGCCAACGTCCTGACTTTC.

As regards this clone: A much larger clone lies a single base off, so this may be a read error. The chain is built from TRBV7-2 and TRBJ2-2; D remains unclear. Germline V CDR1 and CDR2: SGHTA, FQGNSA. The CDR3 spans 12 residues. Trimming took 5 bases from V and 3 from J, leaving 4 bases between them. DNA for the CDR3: TGTGCCAGCAGCCCCGACACCGGGGAGCTGTTTTTT. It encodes CASSPDTGELFF.

For the CDR3, the DNA is TGTGCCAGCAGTTTCAAGACCCCGGGACAGAGTTTCAATGAAAAACTGTTTTTT. Translation: CASSFKTPGQSFNEKLFF. The genes are TRBV27 and TRBJ1-4, with TRBD1 identical over 7 bases. V dropped 3 bases and J dropped 5; count of bases not matched to a gene: 15. Germline values: CDR1 MNHEY, CDR2 SMNVEV (reference sequence). The CDR3 has 18 residues.

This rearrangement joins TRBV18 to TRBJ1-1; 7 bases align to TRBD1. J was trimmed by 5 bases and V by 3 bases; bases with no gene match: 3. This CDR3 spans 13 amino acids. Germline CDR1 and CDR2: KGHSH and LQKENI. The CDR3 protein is CASSPGQRTEAFF. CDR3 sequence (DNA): TGTGCCAGCTCACCGGGACAGCGGACTGAAGCTTTCTTT.

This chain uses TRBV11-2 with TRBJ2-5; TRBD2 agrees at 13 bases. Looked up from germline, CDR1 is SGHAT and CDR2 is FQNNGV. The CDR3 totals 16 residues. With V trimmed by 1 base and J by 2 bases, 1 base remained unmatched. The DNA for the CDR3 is TGTGCCAGCAGCTTAGGGGGACTAGCGGGGCAAGAGACCCAGTACTTC. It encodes CASSLGGLAGQETQYF.